The 20 T cell receptor beta chains in this list originate from one sample, sequenced in a study of OX40 agonist ivuxolimab in advanced cancers. Generated by immunoSEQ multiplex PCR, the TCRdb table keeps only in-frame clones and is missing some. The data hold over 50,000 clones, with under 90% observed a single time. The sequences come from CD4+ or CD8+ T cells sorted from blood, collected in a trial of the OX40 agonist ivuxolimab. These receptors were taken from an adult with an advanced solid tumor such as melanoma, head and neck, liver or kidney cancer.

The V gene is TRBV5-4, the J gene TRBJ2-3, with D unclear. The CDR3 covers 13 residues. Trimming removed 0 bases from V and 1 base from J, with 3 bases in between. Germline assignment: CDR1 SGHNT and CDR2 YYREEE (reference sequence). The CDR3 region has the DNA TGTGCCAGCAGCTTGGCGGGCACAGATACGCAGTATTTT. Translation: CASSLAGTDTQYF.

This rearrangement joins TRBV2 to TRBJ2-2; D call uncertain. Trimming shortened V by 7 bases and J by 7 bases, and 10 bases separated the two germline ends. The CDR3 spans 12 residues. Germline V gives CDR1 SNHLY, CDR2 FYNNEI. CDR3 sequence: CASTYLGGELFF. CDR3 bases: TGTGCCAGCACTTATCTGGGCGGGGAGCTGTTTTTT.

The chain recombines TRBV30 with TRBJ2-7; possibly TRBD1 or TRBD2 for D (5 bases each). Between the trimmed V and J ends, which lost 0 bases and 5 bases, there was a span of 11 bases. The CDR3 is made up of 13 amino acids. The germline V gene encodes CDR1 GTSNPN and CDR2 SVGIG (reference sequence). The CDR3 here is CAWSVKGTNEQYF. The CDR3 DNA is TGTGCCTGGAGTGTAAAGGGGACCAACGAGCAGTACTTC.

This clone showed up just a few times. The J gene is TRBJ2-5, the V gene TRBV11-2; the match to TRBD2 covers 8 bases. The germline V gene has CDR1 SGHAT and CDR2 FQNNGV. V lost 5 bases and J lost 5; bases outside the gene matches: 7. The CDR3 loop spans 14 amino acids. The DNA for the CDR3 is TGTGCCAGCAGCCCAGCGGGAGTTCGGGAGACCCAGTACTTC. It codes for CASSPAGVRETQYF.

The chain couples TRBV4-1 to TRBJ2-2, with 11 positions matching TRBD2. The V gene end was trimmed by 4 bases and the J gene end by 2 bases; junction bases not matched to a gene: 3. This CDR3 spans 16 amino acids. Germline CDR1 is MGHRA and CDR2 is YSYEKL. The CDR3 region is CASSPGLAGNTGELFF. In DNA form, the CDR3 reads TGCGCCAGCAGCCCAGGACTAGCGGGTAACACCGGGGAGCTGTTTTTT.

The V call is TRBV15, the J call TRBJ1-3, with D possibly TRBD1 on 5 matching bases. Germline CDR1 LNHNV, CDR2 YYDKDF (reference sequence). Trimming removed 1 base at V and 3 bases at J, with 10 bases between. The CDR3 has 15 amino acids. The DNA for the CDR3 is TGTGCCACCAGCAGAGGTGTAGGGGATGGAAACACCATATATTTT. The encoded protein is CATSRGVGDGNTIYF.

The V gene is TRBV15, the J gene TRBJ2-1; the D gene is possibly TRBD1 (6 bases). CDR3 size: 13 residues. Germline V gives CDR1 LNHNV, CDR2 YYDKDF (reference sequence). V shed 5 bases and J shed 8 bases, with 13 bases lying between them. CDR3 in amino acids: CATSFSRGYEQFF. DNA for the CDR3: TGTGCCACCAGCTTCTCTAGGGGGTATGAGCAGTTCTTC.

The chain uses TRBV6-5 and TRBJ1-5; no definite D call. The V gene's germline CDR1 is MNHEY and CDR2 SVGAGI. Trimming stripped 2 bases from V and 0 bases from J, with 2 bases between. The length of the CDR3 is 13 residues. Here the CDR3 reads CASSYDSNQPQHF. The CDR3 nucleotides are TGTGCCAGCAGTTACGATAGCAATCAGCCCCAGCATTTT.

The chain uses TRBV4-2 and TRBJ1-4, with TRBD1 matching 7 bases. Trimming removed 4 bases from V and 6 bases from J; junction bases left unmatched: 11. The CDR3 runs to 16 residues. The germline CDR1 and CDR2 sequences are LGHNA and YNFKEQ. The DNA of the CDR3 is TGTGCCAGCAGCCGACTGTATGAGGGGGCGGATGAAAAACTGTTTTTT. It translates to CASSRLYEGADEKLFF.

A few counts support this clone. V and J are TRBV15 and TRBJ1-4; D uncertain. With 0 bases removed from V and 8 bases from J, the gap between germline ends came to 13 bases. CDR1 and CDR2 from the germline V gene are LNHNV and YYDKDF (reference sequence). The CDR3 contains 15 residues. Written as DNA, the CDR3 is TGTGCCACCAGCAGAGACGTAGAGGGTGGAGAAAAACTGTTTTTT. Protein: CATSRDVEGGEKLFF.

This clone occurred a few times. This sequence joins TRBV5-1 and TRBJ2-7, with TRBD2 matching over 11 bases. The CDR3 has 15 residues. Trimming removed 5 bases from V and 3 bases from J; junction bases left unmatched: 7. The V gene's germline CDR1 is SGHRS and CDR2 YFSETQ. The CDR3 protein is CASRTGGTSGYEQYF. In DNA, the CDR3 is TGCGCCAGCAGGACGGGGGGGACTAGCGGCTACGAGCAGTACTTC.

The chain carries TRBV7-2 and TRBJ2-7; D possibly corresponds to TRBD2 (6 bases). The CDR3 totals 13 residues. Trimming took 5 bases from V and 9 from J, leaving 17 bases between them. CDR1 is SGHTA, CDR2 FQGNSA, per germline. The CDR3 sequence is CASSPETSAWQYF. In DNA, the CDR3 is TGTGCCAGCAGCCCAGAGACTAGTGCCTGGCAGTACTTC.

This clone was recorded a few times. This chain joins TRBV28 and TRBJ1-5; the match to TRBD1 covers 7 bases. CDR1 is MDHEN, CDR2 SYDVKM, per germline. V dropped 5 bases and J dropped 0; count of bases not matched to a gene: 4. The CDR3 has 15 residues. CDR3 nucleotide sequence: TGTGCCAGCAGTCCGGGGACAGATAGCAATCAGCCCCAGCATTTT. Translation gives CASSPGTDSNQPQHF.

The chain employs TRBV7-9 and TRBJ2-7; either TRBD1 or TRBD2 may supply D (5 bases each). V dropped 8 bases and J dropped 5 bases, with 13 bases sitting between them. Germline V gene lookup returns CDR1 SEHNR and CDR2 FQNEAQ (reference sequence). The CDR3 consists of 12 residues. CDR3 loop: CASGGRDHEQYF. CDR3 nucleotides: TGTGCCAGCGGCGGACGGGACCACGAGCAGTACTTC.

V gene TRBV4-1 combines with J gene TRBJ2-7, with 7 nucleotides matching TRBD1. The CDR3 has 16 residues. CDR1 and CDR2 from the germline V gene are MGHRA and YSYEKL. The junction had 11 bases not matched to a gene; V was cut back by 4 bases and J by 2 bases. This CDR3 reads CASSPRTGQEAYEQYF. The CDR3 DNA follows: TGCGCCAGCAGCCCCCGGACAGGCCAAGAAGCCTACGAGCAGTACTTC.

The V and J genes are TRBV6-6 and TRBJ1-5; maybe TRBD1 (6 bases). Germline loops: CDR1 MNHNY, CDR2 SVGAGI (reference sequence). This CDR3 has 15 amino acids. The V end was cut by 7 bases, the J end by 6 bases, with 19 bases between. Here the CDR3 DNA reads TGTGCCAGCACGAGAGGGGGGGGCGGTGGTCAGCCCCAGCATTTT. Amino acids: CASTRGGGGGQPQHF.

This clone was detected once. The chain employs TRBV6-5 and TRBJ2-6; maybe TRBD2 (6 bases). Germline values: CDR1 MNHEY, CDR2 SVGAGI. This CDR3 region has 13 residues. V was shortened by 6 bases and J by 16 bases, with 19 bases between the two germline ends. This CDR3 is CASSLDPDRELTF. CDR3 bases: TGTGCCAGCAGCCTCGACCCCGACCGGGAGCTGACTTTC.

The CDR3 spells CASSNYGYTF. The CDR3 DNA follows: TGTGCCAGCTCTAACTATGGCTACACCTTC. The V gene is TRBV2, the J gene TRBJ1-2; no reliable D call. This CDR3 is built from 10 residues. CDR1 and CDR2 (germline): SNHLY, FYNNEI. Trimming stripped 8 bases from V and 0 bases from J, with 1 base between.

This chain links TRBV9 with TRBJ2-1; TRBD1 is a possible D gene (5 bases). In germline, CDR1 is SGDLS, CDR2 YYNGEE. Trimming left V 5 bases short and J 1 base short, with 13 bases between. This CDR3 comprises 15 residues. The CDR3 loop is CASSQLQGSYNEQFF. Here the CDR3 DNA reads TGTGCCAGCAGTCAACTCCAGGGATCCTACAATGAGCAGTTCTTC.

The rearrangement uses TRBV30 and TRBJ2-3; no clear D. Germline CDR1 is GTSNPN and CDR2 is SVGIG (reference sequence). V shed 0 bases and J shed 6 bases, with 10 bases lying between them. The CDR3 sequence is 13 residues long. CDR3 DNA: TGTGCCTGGAGTGTACTTAGGTCGGATACGCAGTATTTT. It translates to CAWSVLRSDTQYF.